The 5 T cell receptor beta chains below were found in one sample sequenced in a study of T cells after somatic rescue of genetic block. This table comes from immunoSEQ multiplex PCR, and its TCRdb copy is limited to in-frame clones, with some not included. The data show roughly 92,000 clones, with more than 80% seen just once and under 2% held by the top ten. Material for sequencing was peripheral blood mononuclear cells (PBMCs). These receptors all come from a woman under 30.

The chain couples TRBV6-1 to TRBJ1-1, with D maybe TRBD1 (6 bases). This CDR3 comprises 12 residues. Germline lookup yields CDR1 MNHNS and CDR2 SASEGT. Trimming stripped 2 bases from V and 11 bases from J, with 12 bases between. CDR3 DNA: TGTGCCAGCAGTGAATGCGGACAGAAGGCTTTCTTT. It encodes CASSECGQKAFF.

The chain employs TRBV7-8 and TRBJ2-5; 10 bases line up with TRBD2. V was clipped by 3 bases and J by 4 bases; unmatched bases: 14. CDR1 is SGHVS, CDR2 FQNEAQ, per germline. The CDR3 totals 18 residues. The CDR3 DNA reads as TGTGCCAGCAGCTTGGGCCCCGCTAGCGGGGGTGTGCGAGAGACCCAGTACTTC. Translating gives CASSLGPASGGVRETQYF.

The rearrangement links TRBV27 to TRBJ2-1; 9 bases match TRBD2. The germline V gene encodes CDR1 MNHEY and CDR2 SMNVEV (reference sequence). The CDR3 is 19 residues long. V dropped 6 bases and J dropped 4; count of bases not matched to a gene: 19. Written as DNA, the CDR3 is TGTGCCAGCAGCCGGGGGATTGGGGCCGCTAGCGGGAAGTACAATGAGCAGTTCTTC. As protein: CASSRGIGAASGKYNEQFF.

The chain joins TRBV5-1 to TRBJ1-1; unclear D gene. The CDR3 has 14 amino acids. CDR1 and CDR2 (germline): SGHRS, YFSETQ. The V end was cut by 4 bases, the J end by 0 bases, with 10 bases between. CDR3 DNA sequence: TGCGCCAGCAGCCCCGAGGGCGTGAACACTGAAGCTTTCTTT. Translated, it gives CASSPEGVNTEAFF.

The chain has TRBV7-2 and TRBJ2-1; no firm D call. There are 13 residues in the CDR3. Germline V gives CDR1 SGHTA, CDR2 FQGNSA. With 5 bases removed from V and 5 bases from J, the gap between germline ends came to 10 bases. The CDR3 loop reads CASSPRLNNEQFF. The CDR3 DNA reads as TGTGCCAGCAGCCCCCGACTCAACAATGAGCAGTTCTTC. The whole variable domain, filled in from reference TRBV7-2 and TRBJ2-1, reads GAGVSQSPSNKVTEKGKDVELRCDPISGHTALYWYRQSLGQGLEFLIYFQGNSAPDKSGLPSDRFSAERTGGSVSTLTIQRTQQEDSAVYLCASSPRLNNEQFFGPGTRLTVL.